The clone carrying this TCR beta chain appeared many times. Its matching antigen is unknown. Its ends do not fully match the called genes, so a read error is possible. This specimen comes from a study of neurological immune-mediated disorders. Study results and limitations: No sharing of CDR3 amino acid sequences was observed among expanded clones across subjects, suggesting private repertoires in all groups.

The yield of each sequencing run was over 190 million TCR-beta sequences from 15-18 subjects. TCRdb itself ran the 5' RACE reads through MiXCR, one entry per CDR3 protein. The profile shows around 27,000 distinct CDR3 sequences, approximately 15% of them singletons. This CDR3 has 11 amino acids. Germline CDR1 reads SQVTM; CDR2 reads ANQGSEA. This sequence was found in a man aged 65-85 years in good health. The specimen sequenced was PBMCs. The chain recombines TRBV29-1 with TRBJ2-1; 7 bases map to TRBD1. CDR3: CSVTGQDRRAF. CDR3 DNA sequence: TGCAGCGTCACCGGACAGGATCGTCGGGCCTTC.